Presented here are 15 T cell receptor beta chains from one specimen sequenced in a study of shared T cell receptors in the human thymus (dated by TCRdb to the early 2020s). The receptor library was made with the immunoSEQ multiplex PCR assay. TCRdb provides this immuneACCESS table in a form limited to in-frame rearrangements. Some clones are lacking; in checked studies, under half of them reflect an unresolved V gene, and why the rest are absent is not known. This sample gives 720,000 or so clones in total; approximately 83% of them show up just once. Of the sample, around 0.0099% is held by the ten largest clones. These sequences were also reported in another study, on human thymus T cells.

Sequenced: thymocytes. The receptors derive from a girl under three years old with a congenital heart defect. Donor details come from another sample of the same person, matched by shared clones.

The V gene is TRBV5-6, the J gene TRBJ1-5; TRBD1 matches at 9 bases. Germline-derived CDR1 and CDR2 are SGHDT and YYEEEE. Germline trimming cut 2 bases from V and 6 bases from J; bases unmatched to any gene: 12. There are 17 residues in the CDR3. CDR3 DNA: TGTGCCAGCAGCTTCAACGCCGGGACAGGGAAGGGTCAGCCCCAGCATTTT. Its translation: CASSFNAGTGKGQPQHF.

The chain combines TRBV4-1 with TRBJ2-5; TRBD1 aligns across 7 bases. The CDR3 extends over 13 amino acids. Germline V gene lookup returns CDR1 MGHRA and CDR2 YSYEKL. The ends lost 5 bases at V and 2 bases at J; junction bases unmatched: 2. In DNA, the CDR3 is TGCGCCAGCAGCGACAGGGCGCAAGAGACCCAGTACTTC. This codes for CASSDRAQETQYF.

The chain links TRBV20-1 to TRBJ2-7; D is possibly TRBD2 (5 bases). V was pared by 8 bases and J by 9 bases, with 14 bases between. CDR3 length equals 10 residues. Germline V lookup: CDR1 DFQATT, CDR2 SNEGSKA (reference sequence). DNA of the CDR3: TGCAGTCCGGCCGGGGTCGGGCAGTACTTC. Translation gives CSPAGVGQYF.

This clone was detected only once. The rearrangement links TRBV6-5 to TRBJ1-3; no clear D. Germline assignment: CDR1 MNHEY and CDR2 SVGAGI. The CDR3 contains 15 residues. The ends were cut back, 6 bases at V and 4 bases at J, with 16 bases in the middle. CDR3 amino acids: CASSPPEDKGNTIYF. As DNA, the CDR3 is TGTGCCAGCAGCCCCCCAGAAGATAAAGGAAACACCATATATTTT.

The chain combines TRBV5-1 with TRBJ2-6; 7 nucleotides match TRBD1. CDR1 SGHRS and CDR2 YFSETQ come from the germline V gene. The CDR3 has 16 amino acids. V dropped 9 bases and J dropped 1; count of bases not matched to a gene: 10. DNA for the CDR3: TGCGCCATCAAAGACAGGGAGATATCTGGGGCCAACGTCCTGACTTTC. It codes for CAIKDREISGANVLTF. Drawing the rest from reference TRBV5-1 and TRBJ2-6, the complete variable domain is KAGVTQTPRYLIKTRGQQVTLSCSPISGHRSVSWYQQTPGQGLQFLFEYFSETQRNKGNFPGRFSGRQFSNSRSEMNVSTLELGDSALYLCAIKDREISGANVLTFGAGSRLTVL.

The genes are TRBV7-2 and TRBJ1-6, with D hard to call. V was pared by 5 bases and J by 7 bases, with 12 bases between. Germline V gene sequence: CDR1 SGHTA, CDR2 FQGNSA. The CDR3 has 14 residues. The CDR3 loop reads CASSVTPHNSPLHF. For the CDR3, the DNA is TGTGCCAGCAGCGTGACACCTCACAATTCACCCCTCCACTTT.

This chain joins TRBV4-1 and TRBJ1-5; TRBD1 agrees at 9 bases. J lost 0 bases, V lost 3 bases, and 15 bases had no gene match. The germline gives CDR1 MGHRA, CDR2 YSYEKL. The CDR3 runs 20 residues. This CDR3 reads CASSQYVVDRGSNSNQPQHF. The CDR3 DNA reads TGCGCCAGCAGCCAGTATGTCGTGGACAGGGGCTCTAATAGCAATCAGCCCCAGCATTTT.

This clone was recorded once. The chain is built from TRBV6-6 and TRBJ1-1, with D possibly being TRBD1 (5 bases). V gave up 7 bases and J gave up 5 bases, with 11 bases separating them. In germline, CDR1 is MNHNY, CDR2 SVGAGI (reference sequence). This CDR3 is built from 12 residues. The CDR3 DNA reads as TGTGCCAGCAACCTTCAGGGAACTGAAGCTTTCTTT. Its translation is CASNLQGTEAFF.

The gene calls are TRBV9 and TRBJ2-1; a possible D gene is TRBD2 (6 bases). V lost 0 bases and J 6 bases, leaving 19 bases between the germline ends. There are 17 residues in the CDR3. Germline V gene data show CDR1 as SGDLS and CDR2 as YYNGEE. The CDR3: CASSVEGRGSVSNEQFF. In DNA form, the CDR3 reads TGTGCCAGCAGCGTAGAGGGTCGGGGGTCCGTAAGCAATGAGCAGTTCTTC. The complete variable domain, with remaining parts taken from reference TRBV9 and TRBJ2-1, reads DSGVTQTPKHLITATGQRVTLRCSPRSGDLSVYWYQQSLDQGLQFLIQYYNGEERAKGNILERFSAQQFPDLHSELNLSSLELGDSALYFCASSVEGRGSVSNEQFFGPGTRLTVL.

This clone was observed a handful of times. This chain joins TRBV9 and TRBJ2-3, with D maybe TRBD2 (6 bases). Germline V gene sequence: CDR1 SGDLS, CDR2 YYNGEE. V was trimmed by 5 bases and J by 2 bases, leaving 12 bases between them. The CDR3 spans 14 residues. In DNA, the CDR3 is TGTGCCAGCAGGGGAGGACGTCACACAGATACGCAGTATTTT. Translating gives CASRGGRHTDTQYF.

The chain uses TRBV6-1 and TRBJ2-7; TRBD2 is a possible D gene (7 bases). In germline, CDR1 is MNHNS, CDR2 SASEGT. Trimming took 6 bases from V and 6 from J, leaving 15 bases between them. The CDR3 extends over 13 amino acids. This CDR3 reads CASRRGGDGEQYF. CDR3 coding DNA: TGTGCCAGCAGAAGGGGGGGGGACGGCGAGCAGTACTTC.

This clone came up a few times. This chain connects TRBV14 to TRBJ2-1; 8 positions match TRBD2. Germline V gene sequence: CDR1 SGHDN, CDR2 FVKESK. The CDR3 is 15 amino acids. The V segment lost 0 bases and the J segment 7 bases; nucleotides outside the gene matches: 5. CDR3 in amino acids: CASSQDTGGQNEQFF. CDR3 DNA sequence: TGTGCCAGCAGCCAAGATACGGGGGGGCAAAATGAGCAGTTCTTC.

This clone appeared a single time. This chain uses TRBV6-5 with TRBJ2-1; D is possibly TRBD1 (5 bases). V lost 6 bases to trimming and J lost 6 bases, with 15 bases between them. The CDR3 sequence is 14 residues long. Germline V gives CDR1 MNHEY, CDR2 SVGAGI. The CDR3 nucleotides are TGTGCCAGCAGCCTTTACCGACAGAGCAATGAGCAGTTCTTC. Translating gives CASSLYRQSNEQFF.

The chain links TRBV6-1 to TRBJ1-6; D is perhaps TRBD1 (6 bases). Between the trimmed V and J ends, which lost 7 bases and 6 bases, there was a span of 16 bases. Germline values: CDR1 MNHNS, CDR2 SASEGT. This CDR3 region has 15 residues. Here the CDR3 DNA reads TGTGCCAGCAATCACGACGACAGGCGTAATTCACCCCTCCACTTT. Translated, it gives CASNHDDRRNSPLHF.

This chain links TRBV5-8 with TRBJ1-5; 7 bases are shared with TRBD1. With 3 bases clipped from V and 2 bases from J, the junction kept 2 bases outside the gene matches. Per germline, CDR1 SGHTS and CDR2 YDEGEE. The CDR3 runs to 14 residues. The CDR3 reads CASSSGQGNQPQHF. DNA for the CDR3: TGTGCCAGCAGCTCAGGACAGGGCAATCAGCCCCAGCATTTT.